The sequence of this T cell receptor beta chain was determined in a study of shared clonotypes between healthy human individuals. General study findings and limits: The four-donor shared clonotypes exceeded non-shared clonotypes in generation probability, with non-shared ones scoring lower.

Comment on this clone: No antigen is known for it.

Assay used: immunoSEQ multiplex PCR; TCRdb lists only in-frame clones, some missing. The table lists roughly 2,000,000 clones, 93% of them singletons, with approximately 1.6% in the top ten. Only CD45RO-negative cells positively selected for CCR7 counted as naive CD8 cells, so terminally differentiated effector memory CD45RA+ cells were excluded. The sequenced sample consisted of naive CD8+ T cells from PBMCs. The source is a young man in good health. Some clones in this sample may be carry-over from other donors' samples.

Written as DNA, the CDR3 is TGTGCCAGCAGCTTCTCACCTACAGACAGGGTGGGCGAGCAGTACTTC. Translation gives CASSFSPTDRVGEQYF. The V call is TRBV7-2, the J call TRBJ2-7; 7 bases line up with TRBD1. The CDR3 is 16 residues long. Germline V gene data show CDR1 as SGHTA and CDR2 as FQGNSA. The V segment lost 3 bases and the J segment 6 bases; nucleotides outside the gene matches: 14.